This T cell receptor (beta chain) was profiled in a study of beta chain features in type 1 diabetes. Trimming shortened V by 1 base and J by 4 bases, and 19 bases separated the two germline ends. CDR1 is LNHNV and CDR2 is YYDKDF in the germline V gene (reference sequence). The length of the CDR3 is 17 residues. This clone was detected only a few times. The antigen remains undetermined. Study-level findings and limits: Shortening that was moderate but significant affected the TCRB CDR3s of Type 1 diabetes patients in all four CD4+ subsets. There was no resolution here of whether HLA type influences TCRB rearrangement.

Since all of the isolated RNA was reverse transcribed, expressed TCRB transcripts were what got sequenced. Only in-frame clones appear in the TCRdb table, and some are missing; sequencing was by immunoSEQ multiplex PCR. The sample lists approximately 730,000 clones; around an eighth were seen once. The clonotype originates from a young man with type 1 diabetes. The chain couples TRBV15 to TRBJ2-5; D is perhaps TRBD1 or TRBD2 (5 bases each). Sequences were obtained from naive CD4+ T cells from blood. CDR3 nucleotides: TGTGCCACCAGCAGAGGAGGGACCTCCGGGGCGGGAGAGACCCAGTACTTC. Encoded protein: CATSRGGTSGAGETQYF.